This entry concerns a single T cell receptor (beta chain). It has no known antigen specificity. The sample holds no much larger clone one base away, and base qualities are not on file. V was cut back by 5 bases and J by 2 bases, leaving a gap of 13 bases between them. From the germline V gene (reference sequence), CDR1 is SEHNR and CDR2 is FQNEAQ. The CDR3 runs 14 amino acids, cysteine and phenylalanine included. Of the read, only the CDR3 DNA is kept; its 42 bases are in frame from base 1. TCR CDR3 regions were amplified from genomic DNA by multiplex PCR using the deep immunoSEQ assay. Extracted genomic DNA from each cell subset was spread evenly across all wells of several immunoSEQ 96-well plates, with each plate serving as a replicate. For sorted subsets, around 200 ng genomic DNA, equal to 30,000 or so T cell genomes, was loaded into each replicate PCR. Purified libraries were quantified with a Qubit 3.0 fluorometer, sized on a Bioanalyzer 2100, and re-quantified with the KAPA Library Quantification kit. A separate single-read 150-cycle Illumina NextSeq 550 flow cell was used to sequence each immunoSEQ 96-well plate. Processing in the source paper ran as follows. Because the immunoSEQ output included only junctional sequences and no quality scores, the filtering could not be the same as the filtering used for full-length reads. To assign V/J genes and CDR3, sequences were annotated using PyIR, a Python wrapper for IgBLAST v1.9, with IMGT germline references. Reads with weak V/J assignments (E-value above 1e-6), missing CDR3, stop codons, out-of-frame junctions, or ambiguous translated residues were removed. V3J clonotypes were defined by identical inferred V gene, J gene, and CDR3 amino acid sequence. To compute the percentage overlap between repertoires, the number of shared unique clonotypes was divided by the size of the smaller repertoire. Repertoire richness was assessed with RTK rarefaction, the Chao1 estimator, and Recon v2.1 estimates of unobserved clonotypes. For all TCRbeta clonotypes obtained by the gDNA method from four donors, generation probabilities were computed with OLGA. In TCRdb, the immuneACCESS table is reduced to in-frame sequences with V and J assigned. These tables do not hold every clone; where another copy was compared, an unresolved V gene accounts for under half, and the others remain unexplained. V, J and clone size are those of that table, while D and trimming were read from the DNA. This sample holds around 340,000 clones; more than 60% were observed only once. Less than 11% of the sample is held by the ten biggest clonotypes.

Healthy HIV-negative adults with no recently reported acute infections or vaccinations were included as donors. Every donor was a Caucasian adult residing in Nashville, Tennessee, USA. CD4+ T cells were enriched through magnetic negative selection, after which naive cells were positively selected on CD45RA and the remaining negative fraction served as the memory subset. Blood was obtained by leukapheresis, after which PBMCs were separated by Ficoll-Histopaque density gradient centrifugation and cryopreserved in liquid nitrogen vapor phase. Analytical flow cytometry was used to check the purity and quantity of each magnetically sorted T cell population. Genomic DNA was isolated from each sorted fraction and quantified by UV absorbance on a Nanodrop 2000c. The source of the sample is a study of shared clonotypes between healthy human individuals (dated by TCRdb to 2018 to 2020). In terms of the full investigation: The cohort included three men and a couple of women between 18 and 49 years of age. Per donor, leukapheresis produced somewhere between about 0.8 and 9 billion PBMCs. To estimate repertoire size and how much clonotype sharing occurs between individuals, the study deeply sequenced the blood TCR repertoires of roughly 5 healthy adults. For each donor, CD4 naive and CD4 memory were each run on three plates, CD8 naive on two plates, and CD8 memory on one plate. Different laboratories and diverse techniques were used to prepare libraries and sequence TCR repertoires, to increase sequencing depth and limit assay-specific biases. Study-wide findings and limitations: Clonotypes shared by all four sorted-subset donors showed higher generation probabilities than non-shared clonotypes. Only blood was sampled, and tissue TCR repertoires likely differ from those in blood. Pairwise subsampling led to the expectation that sequencing depth would affect the degree of clonotype sharing among donors. Incomplete sequencing was indicated by rarefaction of sorted-subset datasets, despite the large sequencing depth. Across a few donors, around 5% of naive CD4, 3% to 4% of naive CD8, roughly 2.3% of memory CD4, and approximately 0.42% of memory CD8 clonotypes were shared. Because the study included only a small number of donors, the genetic and exposure-history diversity represented was limited. Larger estimated clonotype richness was generally found for naive subsets than for memory subsets.

The rearrangement joined TRBV7-9 to TRBJ2-7; a tentative D call is TRBD2 (5 bases match). The clonotype was recovered from a man aged 30 to 39 in good health. The sequenced sample consisted of memory CD4+ T cells sorted from blood. The cell subset or site label, as the study defines it: CD45RA-negative fraction. Here is the DNA: TGTGCCAGCAGCGATTCTCTGACTACCTACGAGCAGTACTTC. The encoded protein is CASSDSLTTYEQYF.